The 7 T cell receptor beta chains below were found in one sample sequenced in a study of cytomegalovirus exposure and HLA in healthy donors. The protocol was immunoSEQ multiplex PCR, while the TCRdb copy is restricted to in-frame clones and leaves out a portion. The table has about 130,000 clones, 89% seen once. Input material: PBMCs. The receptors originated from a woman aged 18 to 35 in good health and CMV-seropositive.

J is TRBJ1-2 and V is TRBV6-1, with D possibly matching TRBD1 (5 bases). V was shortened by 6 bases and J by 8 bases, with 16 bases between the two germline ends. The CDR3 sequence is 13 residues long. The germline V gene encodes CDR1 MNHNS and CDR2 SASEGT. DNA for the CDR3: TGTGCCAGCAGCCCGGACAATGGGTACGGCTACACCTTC. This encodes CASSPDNGYGYTF.

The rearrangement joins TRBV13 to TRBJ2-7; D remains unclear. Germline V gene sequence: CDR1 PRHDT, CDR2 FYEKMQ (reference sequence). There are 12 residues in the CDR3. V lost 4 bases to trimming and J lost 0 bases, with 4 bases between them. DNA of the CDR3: TGTGCCAGCAGCTCCCGCTCCTACGAGCAGTACTTC. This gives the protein CASSSRSYEQYF.

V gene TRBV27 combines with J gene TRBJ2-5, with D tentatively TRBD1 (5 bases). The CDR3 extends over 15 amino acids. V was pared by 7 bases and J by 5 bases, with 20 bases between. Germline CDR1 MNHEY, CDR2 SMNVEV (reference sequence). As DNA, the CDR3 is TGTGCCAGCAACCCAGGGCAGGTGGAACTTGAGACCCAGTACTTC. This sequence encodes CASNPGQVELETQYF.

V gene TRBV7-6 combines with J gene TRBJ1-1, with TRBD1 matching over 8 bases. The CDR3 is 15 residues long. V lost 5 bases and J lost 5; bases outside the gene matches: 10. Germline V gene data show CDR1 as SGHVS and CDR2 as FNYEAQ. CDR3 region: CASSDAQGVGTEAFF. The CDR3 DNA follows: TGTGCCAGCAGCGATGCACAGGGGGTAGGGACTGAAGCTTTCTTT.

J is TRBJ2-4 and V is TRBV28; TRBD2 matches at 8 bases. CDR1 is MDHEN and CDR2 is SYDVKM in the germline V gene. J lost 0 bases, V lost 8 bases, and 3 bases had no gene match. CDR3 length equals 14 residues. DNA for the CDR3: TGTGCCAGCCGTAGCGGGGTAGCCAAAAACATTCAGTACTTC. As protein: CASRSGVAKNIQYF.

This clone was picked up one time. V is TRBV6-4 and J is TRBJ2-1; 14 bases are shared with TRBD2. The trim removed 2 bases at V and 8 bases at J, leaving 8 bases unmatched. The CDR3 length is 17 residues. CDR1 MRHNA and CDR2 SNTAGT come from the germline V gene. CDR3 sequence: CASSDGQTSGGAHEQFF. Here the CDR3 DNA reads TGTGCCAGCAGTGACGGACAGACTAGCGGGGGGGCCCATGAGCAGTTCTTC.

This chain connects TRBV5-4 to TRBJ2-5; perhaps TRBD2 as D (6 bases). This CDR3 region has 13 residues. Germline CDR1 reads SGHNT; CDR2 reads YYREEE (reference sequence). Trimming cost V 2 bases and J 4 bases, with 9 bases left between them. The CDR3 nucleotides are TGTGCCAGCAGCTTCGTGGGGGGAGAGACCCAGTACTTC. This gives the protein CASSFVGGETQYF.